The clone carrying this T cell receptor beta chain has only one observation. Its specificity is not known. Isolated RNA was reverse transcribed into cDNA used as the sequencing template. Assay used: immunoSEQ multiplex PCR; TCRdb lists only in-frame clones, some missing. This table holds fewer than 250,000 clones, about two fifths found once. These data are taken from a study of CD8+ T cells in alopecia areata. On the study more broadly: Oral tofacitinib (5 to 10 mg twice daily) was administered to treated patients. The study gave tofacitinib for 6 to 18 months, then 6 months off drug.

The treatment here: oral pan-JAK inhibitor, 5-10 mg twice daily. The germline V gene encodes CDR1 GTSNPN and CDR2 SVGIG (reference sequence). Trimming took off 2 bases at V and 0 bases at J, with 14 bases between the two ends. CDR3 size: 17 residues. Study-wide points: Compared with normal scalp, lesional scalp had higher clonality and more expanded CD8+ clones. Under tofacitinib, numerous expanded lesional clonotypes remained detectable in scalp and blood.

The genes are TRBV30 and TRBJ2-6, with D possibly being TRBD2 (7 bases). Sample: CD4+ T cells sorted from blood, taken at approximately week 31, from a patient treated with tofacitinib. The TCR originated in a human donor with alopecia areata. The CDR3 bases are TGTGCCTGGAGTTCGGGGGGCGCTCTCTCTGGGGCCAACGTCCTGACTTTC. It specifies CAWSSGGALSGANVLTF. The whole variable domain, remainder taken from reference TRBV30 and TRBJ2-6, is SQTIHQWPATLVQPVGSPLSLECTVEGTSNPNLYWYRQAAGRGLQLLFYSVGIGQISSEVPQNLSASRPQDRQFILSSKKLLLSDSGFYLCAWSSGGALSGANVLTFGAGSRLTVL.